The source of this T cell receptor beta chain is a study of blood T cell repertoires in COVID-19. Study background: Some COVID-19 samples were acute and others convalescent; all came from the United States, Italy and Spain.

V gave up 0 bases and J gave up 0 bases; unmatched junction bases: 2. Germline V gene sequence: CDR1 ENHRY, CDR2 SYGVKD. The CDR3 covers 16 residues. Per the original methods: Amplified reference gene primers provided the basis for estimating nucleated cell counts. Generated by immunoSEQ multiplex PCR, the TCRdb table keeps only in-frame clones and is missing some. The DNA gave D and trimming, while V, J and clone size come from that table. The sample lists approximately 260,000 clones, 75% to 90% occurring once. Sequenced input: peripheral blood. The receptor comes from a middle-aged woman who had recovered from COVID-19. The chain recombines TRBV10-3 with TRBJ2-7; 10 bases agree with TRBD2. The CDR3: CAISESIAGGSYEQYF. The CDR3 region has the DNA TGTGCCATCAGTGAGTCGATAGCGGGGGGCTCCTACGAGCAGTACTTC.